This TCR beta chain was sequenced during a study of cytomegalovirus exposure and HLA in healthy donors. General study results and limits: Most observed TCR sequences were rare, whereas some public TCRs were detected in many donors. First-cohort TCR clusters tended to co-occur in the roughly 130 validation repertoires, a later analysis found.

In the case of this clone: What it binds is not known.

Libraries were prepared by immunoSEQ multiplex PCR; TCRdb keeps only in-frame clonotypes and omits some of them. The sample shows approximately 150,000 clones, approximately 86% of them seen only once. Sample: PBMCs. The clonotype comes from a man aged 18 to 30 in good health and CMV-seropositive.

The CDR3 loop reads CASSEALQGGTDTQYF. In nucleotides, the CDR3 is TGTGCCAGCAGTGAAGCGCTCCAGGGAGGGACAGATACGCAGTATTTT. V gene TRBV2 combines with J gene TRBJ2-3, with 7 bases aligning to TRBD2. This CDR3 has 16 residues. V trimming: 0 bases; J trimming: 3 bases; junction bases outside the gene matches: 6. CDR1 SNHLY and CDR2 FYNNEI come from the germline V gene.